The 7 T cell receptor beta chains below come from one sample, sequenced in a study of shared clonotypes between healthy human individuals. Sequenced by immunoSEQ multiplex PCR; TCRdb stores in-frame clones only, minus some. This table has about a million clones, approximately 76% appearing once. The sequenced sample consisted of memory CD4+ T cells sorted from blood. Subset reported: CD45RA-negative fraction. These receptors all come from a man between 18 and 29 years old in good health.

The rearrangement links TRBV9 to TRBJ1-2; D possibly corresponds to TRBD1 (5 bases). Trimming shortened V by 4 bases and J by 4 bases, and 17 bases separated the two germline ends. In germline, CDR1 is SGDLS, CDR2 YYNGEE. This CDR3 comprises 15 residues. The CDR3 nucleotides read TGTGCCAGCAGCCCCCGAGGACACTCTCCCTATGGCTACACCTTC. Translation: CASSPRGHSPYGYTF. Full variable domain (remainder filled in from reference TRBV9 and TRBJ1-2): DSGVTQTPKHLITATGQRVTLRCSPRSGDLSVYWYQQSLDQGLQFLIQYYNGEERAKGNILERFSAQQFPDLHSELNLSSLELGDSALYFCASSPRGHSPYGYTFGSGTRLTVV.

The chain joins TRBV6-5 to TRBJ2-7; D is possibly TRBD1 (6 bases). V was clipped by 0 bases and J by 3 bases, with 12 bases between them. Germline assignment: CDR1 MNHEY and CDR2 SVGAGI. This CDR3 spans 15 amino acids. The CDR3 DNA sequence: TGTGCCAGCAGTTACTCCCAGGGGCCCCACTACGAGCAGTACTTC. Its translation is CASSYSQGPHYEQYF.

The chain is built from TRBV2 and TRBJ2-5; TRBD2 matches at 7 bases. The V gene's germline CDR1 is SNHLY and CDR2 FYNNEI. Trimming took 4 bases from V and 5 from J; bases not matched to a gene: 7. There are 14 residues in the CDR3. CDR3 sequence (DNA): TGTGCCAGCAGTGTAGTGGGGGGGAAGGAGACCCAGTACTTC. This encodes CASSVVGGKETQYF.

The chain joins TRBV6-1 to TRBJ1-1, with a tentative D call TRBD1 (6 bases). V was clipped by 5 bases and J by 4 bases, with 14 bases between them. The CDR3 length is 14 residues. Germline V lookup: CDR1 MNHNS, CDR2 SASEGT. CDR3 in amino acids: CASSTQGKGTEAFF. CDR3 DNA: TGTGCCAGCAGTACTCAGGGGAAGGGCACTGAAGCTTTCTTT.

The chain uses TRBV4-1 and TRBJ1-6; D not certain. V was shortened by 0 bases and J by 0 bases, with 6 bases between the two germline ends. CDR3 length: 16 residues. Germline assignment: CDR1 MGHRA and CDR2 YSYEKL. The CDR3, as DNA: TGCGCCAGCAGCCAAGAGGGATACTCCTATAATTCACCCCTCCACTTT. Residues: CASSQEGYSYNSPLHF.

The chain recombines TRBV18 with TRBJ1-4; 11 bases align to TRBD1. Per the germline V gene, CDR1 is KGHSH and CDR2 is LQKENI. This CDR3 is 14 amino acids long. V lost 8 bases and J lost 7; bases outside the gene matches: 6. CDR3 in amino acids: CASNSGTGGEKLFF. CDR3 nucleotides: TGTGCCAGCAACTCAGGGACAGGGGGTGAAAAACTGTTTTTT.

The chain uses TRBV11-2 and TRBJ2-5; D is possibly TRBD1 (5 bases). The germline V gene has CDR1 SGHAT and CDR2 FQNNGV. V was shortened by 2 bases and J by 3 bases, with 13 bases between the two germline ends. The CDR3 consists of 15 residues. The CDR3 spells CASSLYPGREETQYF. The CDR3, as DNA: TGTGCCAGCAGCTTATACCCGGGCAGGGAAGAGACCCAGTACTTC.